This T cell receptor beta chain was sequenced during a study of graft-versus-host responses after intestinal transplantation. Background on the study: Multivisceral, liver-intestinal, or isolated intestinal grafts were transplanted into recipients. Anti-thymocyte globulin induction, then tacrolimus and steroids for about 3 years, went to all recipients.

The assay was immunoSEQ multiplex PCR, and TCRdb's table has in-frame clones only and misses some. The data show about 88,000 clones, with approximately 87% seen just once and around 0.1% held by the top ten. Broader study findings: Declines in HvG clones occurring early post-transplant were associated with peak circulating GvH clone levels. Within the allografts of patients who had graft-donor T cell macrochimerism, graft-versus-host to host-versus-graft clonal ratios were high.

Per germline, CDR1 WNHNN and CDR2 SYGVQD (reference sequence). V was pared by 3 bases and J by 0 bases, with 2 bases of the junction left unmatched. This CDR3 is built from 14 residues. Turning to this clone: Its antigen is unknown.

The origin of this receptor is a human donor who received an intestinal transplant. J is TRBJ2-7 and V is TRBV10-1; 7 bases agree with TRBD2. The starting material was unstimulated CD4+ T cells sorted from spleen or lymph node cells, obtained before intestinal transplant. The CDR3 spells CASSDGGSSYEQYF. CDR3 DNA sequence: TGCGCCAGCAGTGACGGCGGGAGCTCCTACGAGCAGTACTTC.